A single sample gave rise to the 4 T cell receptor beta chains below, sequenced in a study of blood T cells in healthy people across ages. Primers used in a second PCR of roughly 6 to 12 cycles were a sample-barcoded 5' primer and a J-beta primer mix. Via MiXCR, TCRdb re-called the 5' RACE reads, giving one row per CDR3 protein. The sample carries some 730,000 distinct CDR3 sequences, about 24% recorded once. Sequences were obtained from blood. The receptors were gathered from a man between 65 and 79 years old in good health.

This clonotype has a handful of counts. The chain is built from TRBV9 and TRBJ2-3; D remains ambiguous. V gave up 4 bases and J gave up 7 bases, with 19 bases separating them. CDR1 is SGDLS and CDR2 is YYNGEE in the germline V gene. This CDR3 contains 15 residues. This CDR3 is CASSPLQFAMNTQYF. The CDR3 coding sequence is TGTGCCAGCAGCCCCCTGCAATTTGCGATGAATACGCAGTATTTT.

V and J are TRBV5-1 and TRBJ2-1, with unresolved D. V was trimmed by 4 bases and J by 4 bases, leaving 12 bases between them. CDR1 is SGHRS and CDR2 is YFSETQ in the germline V gene. This CDR3 comprises 14 residues. The CDR3 sequence is CASSGEPWYNEQFF. Written as DNA, the CDR3 is TGCGCCAGCAGCGGAGAGCCGTGGTACAATGAGCAGTTCTTC. Based on the CDR3 plus reference TRBV5-1 and TRBJ2-1, the full variable domain is KAGVTQTPRYLIKTRGQQVTLSCSPISGHRSVSWYQQTPGQGLQFLFEYFSETQRNKGNFPGRFSGRQFSNSRSEMNVSTLELGDSALYLCASSGEPWYNEQFFGPGTRLTVL.

The chain recombines TRBV7-2 with TRBJ2-7, with a tentative D call TRBD1 (7 bases). The CDR3 consists of 17 residues. Trimming cost V 7 bases and J 4 bases, with 26 bases left between them. Germline V lookup: CDR1 SGHTA, CDR2 FQGNSA. CDR3 in amino acids: CASTNPAEGALGYEQYF. CDR3 DNA sequence: TGTGCCAGCACCAATCCGGCGGAGGGGGCGCTTGGGTACGAGCAGTACTTC.

The chain combines TRBV29-1 with TRBJ2-3; 9 positions match TRBD2. Trimming removed 4 bases from V and 3 bases from J; junction bases left unmatched: 8. The CDR3 is 15 residues long. CDR1 and CDR2 from the germline V gene are SQVTM and ANQGSEA. The CDR3 coding sequence is TGCAGCGTTGGTGGCGGGAGGGGGGAGACAGATACGCAGTATTTT. Its translation: CSVGGGRGETDTQYF.